This TCR beta chain emerged from a study of blood T cell repertoires in COVID-19. Study at large: Sites in the United States, Italy and Spain provided acute and convalescent COVID-19 samples. T cells, B-cell-depleted T cells, or PBMCs provided the cDNA or gDNA that served as material.

As handled by the study authors: Amplifying reference gene primers gave estimates of nucleated cell counts. Sequenced by immunoSEQ multiplex PCR; TCRdb stores in-frame clones only, minus some. V and J calls and clone size are given by that table; D and trimming were obtained from the DNA. The top ten clones hold more than 0.95% of a sample with approximately 350,000 clones, around 90% of them seen once. Trimming took 8 bases from V and 1 from J, leaving 11 bases between them. The CDR3 is 13 residues long. The germline gives CDR1 MNHEY, CDR2 SVGAGI. This chain connects TRBV6-5 to TRBJ2-5; a possible D gene is TRBD1 (6 bases). This clonotype was obtained from a man in his forties with acute or convalescent COVID-19. The sample consisted of peripheral blood. The CDR3 loop is CASGGQPQETQYF. For the CDR3, the DNA is TGTGCCAGCGGAGGACAGCCCCAAGAGACCCAGTACTTC.